Listed below are T cell receptor beta chains from one sample, sequenced in a study of blood T cell repertoires in COVID-19. Repertoires were generated with immunoSEQ multiplex PCR, while TCRdb's copy carries only in-frame clones and drops some. Here the sample spans about 160,000 clones, around 92% being singletons. The sample consisted of peripheral blood. The receptor source for this set is a man aged 25-45 years with COVID-19, enrolled during active disease. Each CDR3 is given with its conserved first and last residue. A D gene is named only where the DNA matches it firmly. Only part of the rows carry a size: once, few, many, or a class if the clone is expanded.

D gene	V gene	J gene	clone size	CDR3 protein	CDR3 DNA
TRBD2	TRBV25-1	TRBJ2-7	NA	CATRRTSGSYEQYF	TGTGCCACCAGACGGACTAGCGGATCCTACGAGCAGTACTTC
NA	TRBV25-1	TRBJ2-1	NA	CASSERLESEQFF	TGTGCCAGCAGTGAGAGACTGGAGAGTGAGCAGTTCTTC
NA	TRBV6-2/TRBV6-3	TRBJ2-5	NA	CASSYSSPREETQYF	TGTGCCAGCAGTTACTCGAGCCCCAGGGAAGAGACCCAGTACTTC
TRBD2	TRBV19	TRBJ2-5	NA	CASGGAGVDWETQYF	TGTGCCAGTGGAGGAGCGGGAGTAGATTGGGAGACCCAGTACTTC
NA	TRBV7-2	TRBJ2-3	NA	CASSPHQGPDTQYF	TGTGCCAGCAGCCCCCACCAGGGCCCAGATACGCAGTATTTT
TRBD1	TRBV6-2/TRBV6-3	TRBJ1-1	NA	CASSYSEWTGEAFF	TGTGCCAGCAGTTACTCGGAATGGACAGGTGAAGCTTTCTTT
NA	TRBV4-1	TRBJ2-2	few	CASSPGGVGIPGELFF	TGCGCCAGCAGCCCCGGCGGGGTCGGGATCCCCGGGGAGCTGTTTTTT
NA	TRBV29-1	TRBJ2-7	NA	CSVHSGSSSYEQYF	TGCAGCGTTCACAGCGGGTCGAGCTCCTACGAGCAGTACTTC
TRBD1	TRBV7-8	TRBJ1-5	NA	CASRKDRGGNQPQHF	TGTGCCAGCAGAAAAGACAGGGGCGGCAATCAGCCCCAGCATTTT
TRBD1	TRBV11-3	TRBJ2-1	NA	CASSLGQRTGGYNEQFF	TGTGCCAGCAGCTTAGGCCAGAGAACAGGGGGCTACAATGAGCAGTTCTTC
NA	TRBV27	TRBJ2-6	NA	CASSLTGSGANVLTF	TGTGCCAGCAGTTTAACGGGCTCTGGGGCCAACGTCCTGACTTTC
TRBD1	TRBV7-9	TRBJ2-3	NA	CASSGTGGEDTQYF	TGTGCCAGCAGCGGGACAGGGGGCGAAGATACGCAGTATTTT
TRBD1	TRBV7-9	TRBJ2-7	NA	CASSLGTGPFYEQYF	TGTGCCAGCAGCCTCGGGACAGGGCCCTTCTACGAGCAGTACTTC
TRBD1	TRBV19	TRBJ1-1	few	CASSIDDRVEAFF	TGTGCCAGTAGTATAGACGACAGGGTTGAAGCTTTCTTT
TRBD1	TRBV5-1	TRBJ2-5	NA	CARIHRGHETQYF	TGCGCCAGGATTCACAGGGGGCATGAGACCCAGTACTTC
NA	TRBV5-1	TRBJ1-1	NA	CASSLLGGHTEAFF	TGCGCCAGCAGCTTGCTGGGCGGGCACACTGAAGCTTTCTTT
TRBD1	TRBV6-5	TRBJ1-1	NA	CASSLRTGGAFF	TGTGCCAGCAGCCTTCGGACAGGGGGAGCTTTCTTT
TRBD2	TRBV23-1	TRBJ2-7	NA	CASSQHPGGPGEQYF	TGCGCCAGCAGTCAACATCCGGGAGGGCCTGGCGAGCAGTACTTC
NA	TRBV14	TRBJ2-3	NA	CASTMTGTTSTDTQYF	TGTGCCAGCACAATGACCGGGACAACTAGCACAGATACGCAGTATTTT
NA	TRBV2	TRBJ1-6	NA	CASSPGTSNSPLHF	TGTGCCAGCAGTCCCGGGACATCGAATTCACCCCTCCACTTT
TRBD2	TRBV3-1/TRBV3-2	TRBJ2-1	NA	CASSQGEGWYNEQFF	TGTGCCAGCAGCCAAGGGGAGGGCTGGTACAATGAGCAGTTCTTC
NA	TRBV19	TRBJ2-6	NA	CASSIVRTATSGANVLTF	TGTGCCAGTAGTATAGTAAGGACAGCGACCTCTGGGGCCAACGTCCTGACTTTC
NA	TRBV5-6	TRBJ1-2	NA	CASSLGGYGYTF	TGTGCCAGCAGCTTAGGGGGCTATGGCTACACCTTC
TRBD1	TRBV7-9	TRBJ1-4	NA	CASSPRGQDLRRGKLFF	TGTGCCAGCAGCCCACGCGGACAGGACCTTAGGAGAGGAAAACTGTTTTTT
TRBD1	TRBV7-2	TRBJ1-2	NA	CASSPSGQGFYGYTF	TGTGCCAGCAGCCCCTCGGGACAGGGGTTCTATGGCTACACCTTC
NA	TRBV9	TRBJ1-3	NA	CASSVGTSLYSGNTIYF	TGTGCCAGCAGCGTCGGGACAAGCCTCTACTCTGGAAACACCATATATTTT
TRBD1	TRBV28	TRBJ1-4	NA	CASSLEGTAFNEKLFF	TGTGCCAGCAGTTTAGAAGGGACAGCCTTTAATGAAAAACTGTTTTTT
NA	TRBV19	TRBJ1-5	NA	CASSTYSYSNQPQHF	TGTGCCAGTAGTACCTACAGCTATAGCAATCAGCCCCAGCATTTT
NA	TRBV3-1/TRBV3-2	TRBJ1-2	once	CASIGAGYTF	TGTGCCAGTATTGGGGCTGGCTACACCTTC
TRBD2	TRBV7-9	TRBJ2-1	NA	CASSLGLAGPNEQFF	TGTGCCAGCAGCTTAGGGCTAGCGGGGCCCAATGAGCAGTTCTTC
NA	TRBV2	TRBJ1-2	NA	CASSVASNYGYTF	TGTGCCAGCAGTGTGGCTAGTAACTATGGCTACACCTTC
NA	TRBV19	TRBJ1-2	few	CASRTPKGEGGYGYTF	TGTGCCAGTAGGACCCCCAAGGGGGAGGGAGGCTATGGCTACACCTTC
NA	TRBV25-1	TRBJ1-2	NA	CASSDRTQDYGYTF	TGTGCCAGCTCTGACAGGACCCAGGACTATGGCTACACCTTC
NA	TRBV5-4	TRBJ2-6	NA	CASSLSGRGYSGANVLTF	TGTGCCAGCAGCTTATCCGGTAGGGGCTACTCTGGGGCCAACGTCCTGACTTTC
NA	TRBV29-1	TRBJ2-3	once	CSPSRGAGGDTQYF	TGCAGCCCATCAAGGGGGGCAGGGGGAGATACGCAGTATTTT
NA	TRBV10-3	TRBJ1-3	once	CAISRTKQGSNSGNTIYF	TGTGCCATCAGCCGAACGAAACAGGGATCGAACTCTGGAAACACCATATATTTT
TRBD1	TRBV6-1	TRBJ1-5	NA	CASSAQGARGNQPQHF	TGTGCCAGCAGTGCACAGGGGGCGCGGGGCAATCAGCCCCAGCATTTT
NA	TRBV4-1	TRBJ1-2	NA	CASSATGTSIRYTF	TGCGCCAGCAGCGCCACCGGGACATCGATCCGCTACACCTTC
TRBD1	TRBV5-4	TRBJ2-1	NA	CASSKQGAYNEQFF	TGTGCCAGCAGTAAGCAGGGGGCATACAATGAGCAGTTCTTC
TRBD1	TRBV19	TRBJ1-1	NA	CASSIDLDRGMNTEAFF	TGTGCCAGTAGTATAGATCTCGACAGGGGGATGAACACTGAAGCTTTCTTT
TRBD1	TRBV5-4	TRBJ2-3	NA	CASSFETGLTDTQYF	TGTGCCAGCAGCTTCGAGACAGGGCTAACAGATACGCAGTATTTT